What follows are 27 T cell receptor beta chains derived from one specimen sequenced in a study of response to subunit inactivated influenza vaccine. TCRdb re-derived calls from the RT-PCR reads in MiXCR, one entry per CDR3 protein. The sample lists hundreds of thousands of distinct CDR3 sequences, about 25% occurring once. The specimen comprised CD4+ T cells sorted from PBMCs, sampled around 5 days after vaccination. These receptors originate from a man between 50 and 59 years old who received an inactivated influenza vaccine.

This chain links TRBV7-2 with TRBJ2-7; D may be TRBD1 (6 bases). This CDR3 comprises 14 residues. The V end was cut by 3 bases, the J end by 2 bases, with 11 bases between. The germline V gene encodes CDR1 SGHTA and CDR2 FQGNSA. CDR3 loop: CASSLRQETYEQYF. CDR3 DNA: TGTGCCAGCAGCTTGAGACAGGAGACCTACGAGCAGTACTTC.

This clonotype was detected only a few times. The chain is built from TRBV6-1 and TRBJ2-7, with unresolved D. From germline, CDR1 is MNHNS and CDR2 SASEGT. This CDR3 comprises 17 residues. Trimming cost V 6 bases and J 3 bases, with 24 bases left between them. The CDR3 DNA reads as TGTGCCAGCAGCTCTCAATTCGCCGGGCTAAAATACTACGAGCAGTACTTC. Translating gives CASSSQFAGLKYYEQYF.

This clonotype was counted only a few times. J is TRBJ2-3 and V is TRBV20-1; D may correspond to TRBD1 or TRBD2 (5 bases each). V was clipped by 4 bases and J by 8 bases, with 16 bases between them. Germline CDR1 and CDR2: DFQATT and SNEGSKA (reference sequence). The CDR3 has 13 residues. In DNA, the CDR3 is TGCAGTGCTACTGAGGGGCCGCCGGGTACGCAGTATTTT. It specifies CSATEGPPGTQYF.

CDR3 nucleotides: TGCGCCAGCAGCCCGGTGGGCGGGAGAATGTACGAGCAGTACTTC. It encodes CASSPVGGRMYEQYF. The chain employs TRBV5-1 and TRBJ2-7; 7 bases are a match to TRBD2. The CDR3 contains 15 residues. Trimming at V came to 4 bases and at J to 4 bases, leaving 11 bases not matched to a gene. Germline V CDR1 and CDR2: SGHRS, YFSETQ. Combining the CDR3 with reference TRBV5-1 and TRBJ2-7 gives the whole variable domain KAGVTQTPRYLIKTRGQQVTLSCSPISGHRSVSWYQQTPGQGLQFLFEYFSETQRNKGNFPGRFSGRQFSNSRSEMNVSTLELGDSALYLCASSPVGGRMYEQYFGPGTRLTVT.

This clonotype was counted many times. This chain joins TRBV5-1 and TRBJ2-3, with TRBD2 as a possible D gene (6 bases). The CDR3 spans 14 residues. Germline assignment: CDR1 SGHRS and CDR2 YFSETQ. Trimming removed 4 bases at V and 3 bases at J, with 12 bases between. CDR3 nucleotides: TGCGCCAGCAGCGCCTCCGGGACTACAGATACGCAGTATTTT. Its protein is CASSASGTTDTQYF.

This clonotype was detected once. The chain uses TRBV12-3 or TRBV12-4 and TRBJ2-1; maybe TRBD2 (6 bases). The ends were cut back, 6 bases at V and 10 bases at J, with 22 bases in the middle. The length of the CDR3 is 15 residues. The CDR3 bases are TGTGCCAGCAGCCCCCTCGGGACTTCCGGCCGGGAGCAGTTCTTC. Amino acid sequence: CASSPLGTSGREQFF.

This clonotype was seen only a few times. This sequence joins TRBV12-3 or TRBV12-4 and TRBJ1-1, with D tentatively TRBD1 (5 bases). The CDR3 consists of 15 residues. Trimming cost V 6 bases and J 2 bases, with 16 bases left between them. For the CDR3, the DNA is TGTGCCAGCAGAGGAGGCGGGGCCCAAAACACTGAAGCTTTCTTT. This translates into CASRGGGAQNTEAFF.

The chain is built from TRBV10-3 and TRBJ2-5; D possibly corresponds to TRBD1 (5 bases). Germline V gene sequence: CDR1 ENHRY, CDR2 SYGVKD. Trimming took 6 bases from V and 3 from J, leaving 14 bases between them. This CDR3 region has 14 residues. In DNA, the CDR3 is TGTGCCATCAGGGAACAGGATGCCAAAGAGACCCAGTACTTC. It translates to CAIREQDAKETQYF.

The genes are TRBV20-1 and TRBJ2-1; unclear D gene. Trimming removed 6 bases from V and 5 bases from J, with 8 bases in between. In germline, CDR1 is DFQATT, CDR2 SNEGSKA (reference sequence). The CDR3 contains 11 residues. CDR3 sequence reads: CSARNDNEQFF. The DNA for the CDR3 is TGCAGTGCCAGAAACGACAATGAGCAGTTCTTC.

There are a few counts of this clonotype. The rearrangement links TRBV6-2 or TRBV6-3 to TRBJ1-2; no firm D call. V lost 2 bases to trimming and J lost 3 bases, with 16 bases between them. This CDR3 has 16 residues. Looked up from germline, CDR1 is MNHEY and CDR2 is SVGEGT. The chain's CDR3 is CASSYILLGMDYGYTF. In DNA, the CDR3 is TGTGCCAGCAGTTACATTTTATTAGGCATGGACTATGGCTACACCTTC.

The chain has TRBV7-8 and TRBJ2-5; perhaps TRBD2 as D (6 bases). Germline V gene sequence: CDR1 SGHVS, CDR2 FQNEAQ. The CDR3 extends over 15 amino acids. Trimming pared 3 bases from V and 0 bases from J, leaving 11 bases between. The CDR3 spells CASSFLGGNQETQYF. CDR3 nucleotide sequence: TGTGCCAGCAGCTTCCTTGGCGGGAACCAAGAGACCCAGTACTTC.

This clonotype was observed a few times. J is TRBJ2-1 and V is TRBV11-2; 7 bases agree with TRBD2. The CDR3 spans 18 residues. Germline V CDR1 and CDR2: SGHAT, FQNNGV. The V and J ends lost 7 bases and 4 bases, in that order; junction bases with no gene match: 19. CDR3 sequence (DNA): TGTGCCAGCACCTACGGGCCGACTCGGGGGGTGGTATACAATGAGCAGTTCTTC. Encoded protein: CASTYGPTRGVVYNEQFF.

In this sample, this clonotype turned up a few times. The chain joins TRBV6-2 or TRBV6-3 to TRBJ2-1; 10 bases are shared with TRBD2. CDR3 size: 15 residues. CDR1 is MNHEY, CDR2 SVGEGT, per germline. Trimming removed 2 bases from V and 7 bases from J; junction bases left unmatched: 5. In DNA form, the CDR3 reads TGTGCCAGCAGTTACCTCAGCGGGAGGGCTAATGAGCAGTTCTTC. Translation gives CASSYLSGRANEQFF.

This clonotype showed up just a few times. V and J are TRBV7-8 and TRBJ2-2; a weak D match, TRBD1 (5 bases). The V and J ends lost 2 bases and 4 bases respectively, with 11 bases between them. From germline, CDR1 is SGHVS and CDR2 FQNEAQ. This CDR3 spans 15 amino acids. Here the CDR3 DNA reads TGTGCCAGCAGCTTATTGTCCAGGGCCACCGGGGAGCTGTTTTTT. Translated: CASSLLSRATGELFF.

The CDR3 DNA reads as TGTGCCAGCAGCCAGTCTGACGGGGGCTCTGGGGCCAACGTCCTGACTTTC. The encoded protein is CASSQSDGGSGANVLTF. The chain links TRBV4-2 to TRBJ2-6; possible D gene TRBD2, 6 bases. The CDR3 has 17 residues. V was shortened by 3 bases and J by 0 bases, with 12 bases between the two germline ends. Per the germline V gene, CDR1 is LGHNA and CDR2 is YNFKEQ.

This clonotype was observed at least ten times. V usage is TRBV20-1 and J usage is TRBJ2-7; weak D call: TRBD2 (6 bases). CDR3 length equals 15 residues. Germline CDR1 DFQATT, CDR2 SNEGSKA (reference sequence). V lost 3 bases and J 2 bases, leaving 17 bases between the germline ends. The CDR3 loop reads CSASTPRRGPYEQYF. CDR3 sequence (DNA): TGCAGTGCTAGCACGCCGCGGCGGGGACCCTACGAGCAGTACTTC.

The genes are TRBV11-3 and TRBJ2-3; 7 bases align to TRBD1. The CDR3 length is 15 residues. The ends lost 1 base at V and 2 bases at J; junction bases unmatched: 3. Germline CDR1 and CDR2: SGHNT and YENEEA. CDR3 protein: CASSLGGQHTDTQYF. The CDR3 DNA is TGTGCCAGCAGCTTAGGGGGACAGCACACAGATACGCAGTATTTT.

The chain recombines TRBV7-2 with TRBJ1-2, with no clear D. CDR3 length: 13 amino acids. Germline CDR1 and CDR2: SGHTA and FQGNSA. Trimming shortened V by 3 bases and J by 1 base, and 6 bases separated the two germline ends. In DNA, the CDR3 is TGTGCCAGCAGCTTGCGTTTTAACTATGGCTACACCTTC. Its translation is CASSLRFNYGYTF.

In this sample, this clonotype turned up a few times. This rearrangement joins TRBV4-3 to TRBJ1-2, with 7 bases lining up with TRBD1. Germline-derived CDR1 and CDR2 are LGHNA and YSLEER. The V and J ends lost 2 bases and 6 bases, in that order; junction bases with no gene match: 9. The CDR3 extends over 15 amino acids. The CDR3 is CASSQWTGTSHGYTF. CDR3 nucleotides: TGCGCCAGCAGCCAATGGACAGGAACCAGCCATGGCTACACCTTC.

V and J are TRBV6-1 and TRBJ2-7; 10 nucleotides line up with TRBD1. The CDR3 has 15 residues. Per germline, CDR1 MNHNS and CDR2 SASEGT. The junction had 10 bases not matched to a gene; V was cut back by 5 bases and J by 6 bases. The CDR3 DNA follows: TGTGCCAGCAGTAGAAAGGGACAGGGGAACAGCGAGCAGTACTTC. Translation gives CASSRKGQGNSEQYF.

This rearrangement joins TRBV20-1 to TRBJ2-7, with D possibly TRBD1 on 6 matching bases. This CDR3 comprises 14 residues. Germline assignment: CDR1 DFQATT and CDR2 SNEGSKA (reference sequence). V lost 3 bases and J lost 2, with 14 bases in between. CDR3 residues: CSARKGGLTYEQYF. The CDR3 DNA follows: TGCAGTGCTAGGAAAGGGGGTCTTACCTACGAGCAGTACTTC.

This clonotype showed up just a few times. V and J are TRBV12-3 or TRBV12-4 and TRBJ1-2; TRBD1 matches 7 bases. V dropped 6 bases and J dropped 7; count of bases not matched to a gene: 8. The CDR3 extends over 13 amino acids. The CDR3 DNA follows: TGTGCCAGCAGGGCTTCAGGGGGAGTTGGCTACACCTTC. Translating gives CASRASGGVGYTF.

The table lists this clonotype with many counts. The CDR3 region is CASRSTDTQYF. DNA of the CDR3: TGTGCCTCTCGGAGCACAGATACGCAGTATTTT. V is TRBV27 and J is TRBJ2-3; D is ambiguous. The CDR3 is made up of 11 amino acids. V was clipped by 11 bases and J by 0 bases, with 6 bases between them. Germline V gene lookup returns CDR1 MNHEY and CDR2 SMNVEV (reference sequence).

This clonotype was counted only a few times. CDR3 sequence (DNA): TGTGCCAGCAGCTCTAACCCCCTGAACACTGAAGCTTTCTTT. It specifies CASSSNPLNTEAFF. The chain recombines TRBV11-2 with TRBJ1-1; D remains ambiguous. Trimming removed 4 bases at V and 0 bases at J, with 9 bases between. This CDR3 contains 14 residues. Germline CDR1 reads SGHAT; CDR2 reads FQNNGV.

This clonotype has a handful of counts. The chain has TRBV5-1 and TRBJ2-1; TRBD2 aligns across 8 bases. The junction had 12 bases not matched to a gene; V was cut back by 0 bases and J by 10 bases. CDR3 length: 16 amino acids. Germline CDR1 reads SGHRS; CDR2 reads YFSETQ. The chain's CDR3 is CASSLVTSGPVGEQFF. The CDR3 DNA sequence: TGCGCCAGCAGCTTGGTTACTAGCGGCCCCGTGGGGGAGCAGTTCTTC.

The chain combines TRBV12-3 or TRBV12-4 with TRBJ2-3, with 7 bases fitting TRBD1. The CDR3 spans 15 residues. The V gene end was trimmed by 5 bases and the J gene end by 0 bases; junction bases not matched to a gene: 5. The CDR3 region is CASSPGTVSTDTQYF. The CDR3 DNA sequence: TGTGCCAGCAGTCCCGGGACAGTAAGCACAGATACGCAGTATTTT.

Only a few counts were recorded for this clonotype. The V call is TRBV5-1, the J call TRBJ1-1; perhaps TRBD1 as D (6 bases). Germline-derived CDR1 and CDR2 are SGHRS and YFSETQ. V lost 0 bases and J lost 0, with 21 bases in between. This CDR3 has 19 amino acids. The CDR3 DNA sequence: TGCGCCAGCAGCTTGGTCCAATACAGGGAAACCCGACTGAACACTGAAGCTTTCTTT. It encodes CASSLVQYRETRLNTEAFF.